The clone carrying this T cell receptor beta chain was observed many times. What it recognizes is unknown. The sample is drawn from a study of T cell repertoires in cytomegalovirus infection. Study summary: Both a matching HLA type and CMV infection were indicated by public TCR beta signatures.

TCRdb fed the reads into MiXCR, producing one record per CDR3 protein. There are fewer than 850,000 distinct CDR3 sequences in the sample; about 29% occur only once, and about an eighth lies in the top ten. V was pared by 4 bases and J by 3 bases, with 10 bases between. Looked up from germline, CDR1 is SGHTA and CDR2 is FQGNSA. The CDR3 extends over 14 amino acids. J is TRBJ2-4 and V is TRBV7-2, with D perhaps TRBD2 (6 bases). The sequenced sample was cultured CD8+ T cells from PBMCs, obtained from culture after CMV antigen stimulation. This receptor was obtained from a human donor in good health (CMV status not recorded). Some clones in this sample may be carry-over from other donors' samples. CDR3 loop: CASSSRGGKNIQYF. Here the CDR3 DNA reads TGTGCCAGCAGCTCGAGGGGAGGCAAAAACATTCAGTACTTC. Together with reference TRBV7-2 and TRBJ2-4, the CDR3 gives the full variable domain: GAGVSQSPSNKVTEKGKDVELRCDPISGHTALYWYRQSLGQGLEFLIYFQGNSAPDKSGLPSDRFSAERTGGSVSTLTIQRTQQEDSAVYLCASSSRGGKNIQYFGAGTRLSVL.